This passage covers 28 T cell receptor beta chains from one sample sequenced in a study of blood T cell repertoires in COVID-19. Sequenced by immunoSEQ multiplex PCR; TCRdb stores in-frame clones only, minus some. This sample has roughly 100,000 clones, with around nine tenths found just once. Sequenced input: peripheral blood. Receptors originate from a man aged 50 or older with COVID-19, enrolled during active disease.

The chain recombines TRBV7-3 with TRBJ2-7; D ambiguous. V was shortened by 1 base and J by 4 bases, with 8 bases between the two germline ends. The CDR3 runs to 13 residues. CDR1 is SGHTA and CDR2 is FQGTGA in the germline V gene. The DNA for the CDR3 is TGTGCCAGCAGCTTAATCGCAGGTTACGAGCAGTACTTC. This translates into CASSLIAGYEQYF.

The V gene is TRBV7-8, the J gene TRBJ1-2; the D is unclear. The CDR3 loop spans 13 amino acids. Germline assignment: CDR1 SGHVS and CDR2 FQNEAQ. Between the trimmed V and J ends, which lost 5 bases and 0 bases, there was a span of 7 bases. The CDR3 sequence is CASSPTPNYGYTF. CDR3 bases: TGTGCCAGCAGCCCGACACCTAACTATGGCTACACCTTC.

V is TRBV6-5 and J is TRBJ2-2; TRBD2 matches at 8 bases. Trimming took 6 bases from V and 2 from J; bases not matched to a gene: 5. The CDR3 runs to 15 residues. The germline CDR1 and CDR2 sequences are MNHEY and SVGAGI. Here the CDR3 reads CASRISGSNTGELFF. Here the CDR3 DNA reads TGTGCCAGCAGGATCAGCGGGAGCAACACCGGGGAGCTGTTTTTT.

CDR3 residues: CASSRGQNYGYTF. DNA for the CDR3: TGTGCCAGCAGTCGGGGACAGAACTATGGCTACACCTTC. The chain joins TRBV7-9 to TRBJ1-2, with 7 positions matching TRBD1. J was trimmed by 2 bases and V by 6 bases; bases with no gene match: 3. CDR3 size: 13 residues. Germline V gives CDR1 SEHNR, CDR2 FQNEAQ (reference sequence).

The CDR3 nucleotides are TGTGCCTGGAGTCTAGCGGGAGGGAGCAATGAGCAGTTCTTC. Protein product: CAWSLAGGSNEQFF. V gene TRBV30 combines with J gene TRBJ2-1; 12 nucleotides line up with TRBD2. V was clipped by 2 bases and J by 6 bases; unmatched bases: 2. Germline values: CDR1 GTSNPN, CDR2 SVGIG (reference sequence). The CDR3 extends over 14 amino acids. The full variable domain, in which reference TRBV30 and TRBJ2-1 provide the parts outside the CDR3, is SQTIHQWPATLVQPVGSPLSLECTVEGTSNPNLYWYRQAAGRGLQLLFYSVGIGQISSEVPQNLSASRPQDRQFILSSKKLLLSDSGFYLCAWSLAGGSNEQFFGPGTRLTVL.

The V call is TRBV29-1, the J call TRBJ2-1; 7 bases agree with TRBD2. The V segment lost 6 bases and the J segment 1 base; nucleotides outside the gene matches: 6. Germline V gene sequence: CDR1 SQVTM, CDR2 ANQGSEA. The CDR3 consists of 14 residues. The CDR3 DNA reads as TGCAGCGTATCAGCGGGGAGATCCTACAATGAGCAGTTCTTC. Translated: CSVSAGRSYNEQFF.

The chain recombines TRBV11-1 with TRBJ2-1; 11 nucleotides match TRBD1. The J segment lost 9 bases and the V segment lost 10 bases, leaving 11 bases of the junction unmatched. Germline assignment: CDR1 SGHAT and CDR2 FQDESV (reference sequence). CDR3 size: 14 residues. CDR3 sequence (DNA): TGTGCCACCATAGAAAGGACAGGGGGCGGTGAGCAGTTCTTC. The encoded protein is CATIERTGGGEQFF.

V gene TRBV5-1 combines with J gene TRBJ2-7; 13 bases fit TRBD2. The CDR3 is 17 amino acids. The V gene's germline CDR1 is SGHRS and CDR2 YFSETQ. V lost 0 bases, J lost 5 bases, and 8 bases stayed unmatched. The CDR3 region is CASSLATLAGGPHEQYF. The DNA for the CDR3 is TGCGCCAGCAGCTTGGCGACACTAGCGGGGGGGCCCCACGAGCAGTACTTC. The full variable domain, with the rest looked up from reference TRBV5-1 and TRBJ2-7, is KAGVTQTPRYLIKTRGQQVTLSCSPISGHRSVSWYQQTPGQGLQFLFEYFSETQRNKGNFPGRFSGRQFSNSRSEMNVSTLELGDSALYLCASSLATLAGGPHEQYFGPGTRLTVT.

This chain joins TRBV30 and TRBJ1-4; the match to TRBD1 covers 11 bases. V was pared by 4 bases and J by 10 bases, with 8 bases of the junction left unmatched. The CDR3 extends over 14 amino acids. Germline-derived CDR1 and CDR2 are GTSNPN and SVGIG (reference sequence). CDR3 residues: CAWMDGQGAGKLFF. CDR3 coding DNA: TGTGCCTGGATGGATGGACAGGGGGCTGGAAAACTGTTTTTT.

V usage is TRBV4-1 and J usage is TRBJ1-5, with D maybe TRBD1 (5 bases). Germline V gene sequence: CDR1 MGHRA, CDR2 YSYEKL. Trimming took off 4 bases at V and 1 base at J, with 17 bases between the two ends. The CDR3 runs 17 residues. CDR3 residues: CASSPGGRGRSNQPQHF. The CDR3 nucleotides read TGCGCCAGCAGCCCAGGCGGAAGGGGCAGGAGCAATCAGCCCCAGCATTTT.

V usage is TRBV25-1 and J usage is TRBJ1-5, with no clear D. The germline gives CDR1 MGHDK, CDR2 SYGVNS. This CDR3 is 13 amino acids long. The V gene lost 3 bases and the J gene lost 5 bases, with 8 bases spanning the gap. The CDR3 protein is CASSDREYQPQHF. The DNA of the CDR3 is TGTGCCAGCAGTGACCGGGAGTATCAGCCCCAGCATTTT.

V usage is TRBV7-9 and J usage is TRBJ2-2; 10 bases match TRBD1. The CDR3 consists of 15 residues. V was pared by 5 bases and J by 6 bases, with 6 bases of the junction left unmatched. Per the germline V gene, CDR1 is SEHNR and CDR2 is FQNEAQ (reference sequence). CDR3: CASSIMGQGPGELFF. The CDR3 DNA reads TGTGCCAGCAGCATTATGGGACAGGGGCCCGGGGAGCTGTTTTTT.

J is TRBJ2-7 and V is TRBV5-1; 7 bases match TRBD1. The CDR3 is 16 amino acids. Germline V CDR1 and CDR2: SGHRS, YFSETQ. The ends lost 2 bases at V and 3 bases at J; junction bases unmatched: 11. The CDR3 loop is CASSFEPHRQGYEQYF. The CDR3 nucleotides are TGCGCCAGCAGCTTCGAACCCCATCGACAGGGCTACGAGCAGTACTTC.

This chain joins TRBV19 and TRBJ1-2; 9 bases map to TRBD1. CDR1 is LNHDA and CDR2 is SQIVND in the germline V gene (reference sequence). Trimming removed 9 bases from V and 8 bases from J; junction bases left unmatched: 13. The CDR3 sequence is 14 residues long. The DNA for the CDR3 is TGTGCCAGCTCTCGGGACAGGGTAAGAGAAGGCTACACCTTC. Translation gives CASSRDRVREGYTF.

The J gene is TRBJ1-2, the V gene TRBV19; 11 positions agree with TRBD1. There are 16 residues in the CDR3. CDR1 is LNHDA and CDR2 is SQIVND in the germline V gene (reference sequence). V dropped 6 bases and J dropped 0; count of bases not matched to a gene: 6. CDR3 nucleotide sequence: TGTGCCAGTAGGAAGGACAGGGGGCTCGCTAACTATGGCTACACCTTC. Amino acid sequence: CASRKDRGLANYGYTF.

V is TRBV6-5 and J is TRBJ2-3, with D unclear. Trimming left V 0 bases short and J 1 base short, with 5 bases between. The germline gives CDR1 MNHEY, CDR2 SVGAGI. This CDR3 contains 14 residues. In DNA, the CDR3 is TGTGCCAGCAGTTACTCGAGCGGCACAGATACGCAGTATTTT. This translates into CASSYSSGTDTQYF.

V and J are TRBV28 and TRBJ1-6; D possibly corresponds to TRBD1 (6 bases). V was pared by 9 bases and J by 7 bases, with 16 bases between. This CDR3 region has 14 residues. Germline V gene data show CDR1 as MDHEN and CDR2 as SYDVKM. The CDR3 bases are TGTGCCAGTATTACCTGGGGGCGAAATTCACCCCTCCACTTT. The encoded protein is CASITWGRNSPLHF.

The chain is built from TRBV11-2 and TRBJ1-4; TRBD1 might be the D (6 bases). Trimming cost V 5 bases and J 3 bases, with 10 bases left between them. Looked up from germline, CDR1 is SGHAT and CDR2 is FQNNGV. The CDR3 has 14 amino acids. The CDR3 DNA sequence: TGTGCCAGCAGCAGGGACACAGCTAATGAAAAACTGTTTTTT. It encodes CASSRDTANEKLFF.

The CDR3 region is CASSLRGANEQFF. The DNA for the CDR3 is TGTGCCAGCAGCTTACGGGGGGCTAATGAGCAGTTCTTC. This sequence joins TRBV7-9 and TRBJ2-1, with D possibly being TRBD2 (7 bases). CDR1 is SEHNR and CDR2 is FQNEAQ in the germline V gene (reference sequence). The CDR3 totals 13 residues. V gave up 2 bases and J gave up 7 bases, with 9 bases separating them.

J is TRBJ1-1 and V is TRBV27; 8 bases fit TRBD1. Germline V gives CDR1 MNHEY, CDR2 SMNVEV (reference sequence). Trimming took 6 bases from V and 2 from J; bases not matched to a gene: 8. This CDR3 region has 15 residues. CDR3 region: CASRQHRGLNTEAFF. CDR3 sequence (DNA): TGTGCCAGCAGACAACACAGGGGGTTAAACACTGAAGCTTTCTTT.

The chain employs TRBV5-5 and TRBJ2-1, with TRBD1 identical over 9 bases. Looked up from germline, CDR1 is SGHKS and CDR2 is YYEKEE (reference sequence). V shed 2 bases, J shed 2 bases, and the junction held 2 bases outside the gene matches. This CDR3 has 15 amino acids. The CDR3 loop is CASSFDRGAYNEQFF. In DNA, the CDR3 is TGTGCCAGCAGCTTTGACAGGGGGGCCTACAATGAGCAGTTCTTC.

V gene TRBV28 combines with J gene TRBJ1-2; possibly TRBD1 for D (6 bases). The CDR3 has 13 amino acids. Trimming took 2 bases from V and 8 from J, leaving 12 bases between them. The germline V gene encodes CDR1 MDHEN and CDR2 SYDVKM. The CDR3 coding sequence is TGTGCCAGCAGTTTAAAGGGGGTTCGAGGCTACACCTTC. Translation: CASSLKGVRGYTF.

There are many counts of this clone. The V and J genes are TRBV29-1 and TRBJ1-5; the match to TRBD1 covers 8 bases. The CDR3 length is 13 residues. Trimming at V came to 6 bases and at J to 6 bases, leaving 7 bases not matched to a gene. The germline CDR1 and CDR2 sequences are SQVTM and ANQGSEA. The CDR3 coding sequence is TGCAGCGTCACGACAGGGGTTAGTCAGCCCCAGCATTTT. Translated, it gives CSVTTGVSQPQHF.

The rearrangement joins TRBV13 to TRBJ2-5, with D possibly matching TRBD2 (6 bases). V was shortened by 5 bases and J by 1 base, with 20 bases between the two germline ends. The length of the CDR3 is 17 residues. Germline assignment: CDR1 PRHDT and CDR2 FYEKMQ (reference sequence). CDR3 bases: TGTGCCAGCAGCGCGCGAGGACTACCGTCCCTCCAAGAGACCCAGTACTTC. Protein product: CASSARGLPSLQETQYF.

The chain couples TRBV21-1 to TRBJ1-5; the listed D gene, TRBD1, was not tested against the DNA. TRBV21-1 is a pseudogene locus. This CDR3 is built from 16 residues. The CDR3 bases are TGTGCCAGCAGCAAAGCGCCAAGACAGGGAGTTCAGCCCCAGCATTTT. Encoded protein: CASSKAPRQGVQPQHF.

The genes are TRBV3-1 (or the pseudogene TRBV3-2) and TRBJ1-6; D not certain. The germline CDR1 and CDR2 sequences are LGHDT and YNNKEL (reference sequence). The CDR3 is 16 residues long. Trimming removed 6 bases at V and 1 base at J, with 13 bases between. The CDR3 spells CASSPGRGSYNSPLHF. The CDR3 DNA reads TGTGCCAGCAGTCCCGGAAGAGGATCCTATAATTCACCCCTCCACTTT.

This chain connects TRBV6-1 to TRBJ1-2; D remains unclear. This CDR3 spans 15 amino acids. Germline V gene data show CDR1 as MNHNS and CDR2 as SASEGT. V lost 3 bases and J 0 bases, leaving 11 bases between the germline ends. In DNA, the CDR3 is TGTGCCAGCAGTGATCTAGTAACCACTAACTATGGCTACACCTTC. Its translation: CASSDLVTTNYGYTF.

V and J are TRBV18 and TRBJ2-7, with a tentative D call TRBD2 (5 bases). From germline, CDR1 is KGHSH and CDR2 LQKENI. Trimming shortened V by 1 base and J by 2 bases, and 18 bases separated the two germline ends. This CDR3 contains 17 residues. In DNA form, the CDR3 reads TGTGCCAGCTCACCACTACCGATCAGGACGGGGACCTACGAGCAGTACTTC. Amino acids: CASSPLPIRTGTYEQYF.